This TCR beta chain stems from a study of technical replicates of blood from a handful of donors. This clone was seen only once. Germline V gene sequence: CDR1 SGHRS, CDR2 YFSETQ. The CDR3 has 15 residues. V shed 4 bases and J 2 bases; nucleotides not matched to a gene: 4. TCRdb's copy holds only in-frame clones and misses some; the assay was immunoSEQ multiplex PCR. The sample consists of approximately 16,000 clones, about 89% of them appearing once. Source material: PBMCs. This clonotype originated in a human donor in good health. The chain recombines TRBV5-1 with TRBJ2-1; the match to TRBD2 covers 9 bases. Here the CDR3 reads CASSAGTSPYNEQFF. CDR3 DNA: TGCGCCAGCAGCGCCGGGACTAGCCCCTACAATGAGCAGTTCTTC.